The 9 T cell receptor beta chains reported below all come from one sample, sequenced in a study of cytomegalovirus exposure and HLA in healthy donors. Measured with immunoSEQ multiplex PCR; TCRdb has only the in-frame clones, and not every one. The sample lists about 70,000 clones, over 85% occurring once. What was sequenced was PBMCs. The receptor set was obtained from a young man in good health and CMV-seropositive.

The chain links TRBV19 to TRBJ1-5, with a tentative D call TRBD1 (5 bases). This CDR3 is 12 amino acids long. The V gene lost 7 bases and the J gene lost 6 bases, with 10 bases spanning the gap. Germline loops: CDR1 LNHDA, CDR2 SQIVND (reference sequence). Written as DNA, the CDR3 is TGTGCCAGTACGGCGGGGACTCAGCCCCAGCATTTT. Its protein is CASTAGTQPQHF.

The chain combines TRBV9 with TRBJ2-3; possibly TRBD2 for D (5 bases). V shed 0 bases and J shed 2 bases, with 7 bases lying between them. The germline V gene encodes CDR1 SGDLS and CDR2 YYNGEE. CDR3 length: 14 residues. Here the CDR3 reads CASSVAGYTDTQYF. The CDR3 nucleotides are TGTGCCAGCAGCGTAGCGGGGTACACAGATACGCAGTATTTT.

The chain combines TRBV6-5 with TRBJ2-4; D ambiguous. This CDR3 has 15 amino acids. CDR1 and CDR2 from the germline V gene are MNHEY and SVGAGI. V lost 4 bases and J 0 bases, leaving 10 bases between the germline ends. The CDR3 sequence is CASSSLQLAKNIQYF. The CDR3, as DNA: TGTGCCAGCAGTTCCCTACAGTTAGCCAAAAACATTCAGTACTTC.

The rearrangement uses TRBV6-5 and TRBJ2-7; 9 nucleotides agree with TRBD1. The CDR3 is made up of 13 amino acids. After removal of 5 bases from V and 2 bases from J, the junction contained 1 base not matched to a gene. Germline V gene sequence: CDR1 MNHEY, CDR2 SVGAGI. CDR3 protein: CASSGQGPYEQYF. The CDR3 DNA follows: TGTGCCAGCAGTGGACAGGGGCCCTACGAGCAGTACTTC.

This rearrangement joins TRBV20-1 to TRBJ1-1; D uncertain. The germline CDR1 and CDR2 sequences are DFQATT and SNEGSKA (reference sequence). The CDR3 covers 11 residues. CDR3 loop: CTTGLNTEAFF. The CDR3 DNA reads TGCACAACGGGTTTGAACACTGAAGCTTTCTTT.

The chain employs TRBV2 and TRBJ1-1; 8 positions match TRBD1. The V gene end was trimmed by 5 bases and the J gene end by 1 base; junction bases not matched to a gene: 6. CDR3 length equals 15 residues. The germline CDR1 and CDR2 sequences are SNHLY and FYNNEI. CDR3 sequence (DNA): TGTGCCAGCAGTTTATCTGGGACAGGGAACACTGAAGCTTTCTTT. This translates into CASSLSGTGNTEAFF.

The chain combines TRBV28 with TRBJ2-5; D is unresolved. CDR1 and CDR2 from the germline V gene are MDHEN and SYDVKM. V was trimmed by 2 bases and J by 4 bases, leaving 17 bases between them. CDR3 length: 16 amino acids. The CDR3 protein is CASSLLTSEVGETQYF. DNA for the CDR3: TGTGCCAGCAGTTTACTAACCTCCGAGGTGGGAGAGACCCAGTACTTC.

The V call is TRBV10-3, the J call TRBJ2-3; 8 bases map to TRBD2. CDR3 length: 14 amino acids. The ends lost 4 bases at V and 6 bases at J; junction bases unmatched: 6. Germline V gives CDR1 ENHRY, CDR2 SYGVKD. CDR3 loop: CAISGTSSLDTQYF. CDR3 sequence (DNA): TGTGCCATCAGTGGGACTAGCTCCTTGGATACGCAGTATTTT.

The V call is TRBV28, the J call TRBJ1-5; 9 bases fit TRBD1. The germline gives CDR1 MDHEN, CDR2 SYDVKM. This CDR3 is 15 amino acids long. V shed 6 bases and J 5 bases; nucleotides not matched to a gene: 8. This chain's CDR3 is CASRADRGRDQPQHF. The CDR3 DNA follows: TGTGCCAGCAGAGCGGACAGGGGCAGGGATCAGCCCCAGCATTTT. Drawing the rest from reference TRBV28 and TRBJ1-5, the complete variable domain is DVKVTQSSRYLVKRTGEKVFLECVQDMDHENMFWYRQDPGLGLRLIYFSYDVKMKEKGDIPEGYSVSREKKERFSLILESASTNQTSMYLCASRADRGRDQPQHFGDGTRLSIL.